The next 29 T cell receptor beta chains were all read from a single sample in a study of T-cell reconstitution after alpha-beta-depleted transplantation in children. The TCRbeta library was prepared with unique molecular identifiers. TCRdb itself ran the PCR reads through MiXCR, one entry per CDR3 protein. The top ten hold over 25% of the sample, which has about 1,000,000 distinct CDR3 sequences, 25% to 35% seen once. The sequences come from PBMCs, mostly from graft donor cells, collected 360 days after TCRalphabeta/CD19-depleted stem cell transplant. These receptors came from a boy younger than two who had a stem cell transplant for SCID, so the T cells may come from the graft donor.

This clonotype has a handful of counts. This chain uses TRBV6-6 with TRBJ2-5; the D gene is possibly TRBD2 (5 bases). V was shortened by 6 bases and J by 4 bases, with 9 bases between the two germline ends. The germline V gene encodes CDR1 MNHNY and CDR2 SVGAGI (reference sequence). This CDR3 has 12 amino acids. For the CDR3, the DNA is TGTGCCAGCAGCTGGAGGAGAGAGACCCAGTACTTC. Translating it yields CASSWRRETQYF.

V and J are TRBV20-1 and TRBJ2-3; perhaps TRBD2 as D (5 bases). Trimming cost V 0 bases and J 3 bases, with 13 bases left between them. The germline V gene encodes CDR1 DFQATT and CDR2 SNEGSKA (reference sequence). The CDR3 sequence is 15 residues long. The CDR3 loop is CSAREGTRGTDTQYF. Here the CDR3 DNA reads TGCAGTGCTAGAGAAGGAACAAGAGGGACAGATACGCAGTATTTT.

This clonotype appeared a few times. The CDR3 loop is CASSEGWGDTQYF. CDR3 DNA sequence: TGTGCCAGCAGTGAGGGCTGGGGAGATACGCAGTATTTT. This chain uses TRBV6-4 with TRBJ2-3; unclear D gene. V gave up 3 bases and J gave up 5 bases, with 9 bases separating them. Germline CDR1 reads MRHNA; CDR2 reads SNTAGT. This CDR3 region has 13 residues.

The genes are TRBV12-3 or TRBV12-4 and TRBJ1-1; TRBD1 agrees at 9 bases. The CDR3 extends over 16 amino acids. The junction had 18 bases not matched to a gene; V was cut back by 5 bases and J by 11 bases. The CDR3 protein is CASSVTTGTGPNAAFF. In DNA, the CDR3 is TGTGCCAGCAGTGTGACGACCGGGACAGGGCCAAATGCGGCTTTCTTT.

Only a few counts were recorded for this clonotype. The chain uses TRBV20-1 and TRBJ2-7, with D perhaps TRBD1 or TRBD2 (5 bases each). The germline CDR1 and CDR2 sequences are DFQATT and SNEGSKA (reference sequence). This CDR3 comprises 14 residues. The V and J ends lost 5 bases and 0 bases respectively, with 14 bases between them. Written as DNA, the CDR3 is TGCAGTGCTCCTCCGGGGACGGGCTCCTACGAGCAGTACTTC. Protein sequence: CSAPPGTGSYEQYF.

This rearrangement joins TRBV5-1 to TRBJ2-6; D remains unclear. Trimming removed 4 bases from V and 0 bases from J, with 11 bases in between. The CDR3 runs to 16 residues. Germline V gives CDR1 SGHRS, CDR2 YFSETQ. In DNA, the CDR3 is TGCGCCAGCAGCGGGGTTTGGGACTCTGGGGCCAACGTCCTGACTTTC. Its protein product is CASSGVWDSGANVLTF.

This clonotype was seen a few times. The J gene is TRBJ2-7, the V gene TRBV6-6; D gene uncertain. CDR3 length: 13 amino acids. The V end was cut by 2 bases, the J end by 0 bases, with 5 bases between. Germline V lookup: CDR1 MNHNY, CDR2 SVGAGI (reference sequence). For the CDR3, the DNA is TGTGCCAGCAGTTACCAATCCTCCTACGAGCAGTACTTC. It encodes CASSYQSSYEQYF.

In this sample, this clonotype turned up a few times. V and J are TRBV28 and TRBJ1-5; the match to TRBD1 covers 10 bases. V lost 8 bases and J lost 7; bases outside the gene matches: 5. CDR1 is MDHEN, CDR2 SYDVKM, per germline. This CDR3 is 13 amino acids long. CDR3 protein: CASLRDRGQPQHF. CDR3 DNA: TGTGCCAGCCTCAGGGACAGGGGACAGCCCCAGCATTTT.

Only a few counts were recorded for this clonotype. The chain is built from TRBV5-1 and TRBJ2-3; D is perhaps TRBD2 (6 bases). This CDR3 region has 16 residues. Germline loops: CDR1 SGHRS, CDR2 YFSETQ. V was clipped by 0 bases and J by 4 bases, with 15 bases between them. The CDR3 sequence is CASSLAIGLRADTQYF. The CDR3 bases are TGCGCCAGCAGCTTGGCCATCGGACTAAGGGCAGATACGCAGTATTTT. The full variable domain, with the rest looked up from reference TRBV5-1 and TRBJ2-3, is KAGVTQTPRYLIKTRGQQVTLSCSPISGHRSVSWYQQTPGQGLQFLFEYFSETQRNKGNFPGRFSGRQFSNSRSEMNVSTLELGDSALYLCASSLAIGLRADTQYFGPGTRLTVL.

The V and J genes are TRBV24-1 and TRBJ2-3; either TRBD1 or TRBD2 may fit D (5 bases each). Trimming left V 6 bases short and J 0 bases short, with 12 bases between. Germline CDR1 reads KGHDR; CDR2 reads SFDVKD. The CDR3 covers 15 residues. As DNA, the CDR3 is TGTGCCACCAGTCCCGGGACGCTTAGCACAGATACGCAGTATTTT. This gives the protein CATSPGTLSTDTQYF.

The chain combines TRBV10-3 with TRBJ2-5; 8 bases line up with TRBD2. The CDR3 contains 14 residues. The V gene end was trimmed by 10 bases and the J gene end by 2 bases; junction bases not matched to a gene: 9. Germline lookup yields CDR1 ENHRY and CDR2 SYGVKD. The DNA of the CDR3 is TGTGCCACCGGGGGGGGAACGAGGCAAGAGACCCAGTACTTC. Residues: CATGGGTRQETQYF.

This clonotype was observed a handful of times. The chain carries TRBV12-3 or TRBV12-4 and TRBJ2-2, with D possibly TRBD1 on 5 matching bases. The V and J ends lost 6 bases and 6 bases respectively, with 20 bases between them. The CDR3 covers 16 residues. The CDR3 here is CASSRPRVVGPGELFF. CDR3 in DNA: TGTGCCAGCAGCCGTCCCCGGGTAGTGGGGCCCGGGGAGCTGTTTTTT.

The table lists this clonotype with a few counts. The genes are TRBV5-1 and TRBJ2-1, with D perhaps TRBD2 (5 bases). The CDR3 runs to 15 residues. V gave up 2 bases and J gave up 7 bases, with 16 bases separating them. Germline CDR1 reads SGHRS; CDR2 reads YFSETQ. CDR3 in amino acids: CASSLGRQVANEQFF. The CDR3, as DNA: TGCGCCAGCAGCTTAGGTAGGCAGGTAGCGAATGAGCAGTTCTTC.

The table lists this clonotype with a few counts. This rearrangement joins TRBV12-3 or TRBV12-4 to TRBJ2-3; TRBD1 is a possible D gene (5 bases). Trimming removed 8 bases at V and 4 bases at J, with 10 bases between. There are 12 residues in the CDR3. Here the CDR3 reads CASALGADTQYF. As DNA, the CDR3 is TGTGCCAGCGCCTTAGGGGCAGATACGCAGTATTTT.

CDR3 bases: TGTGCCAGCAGCGACGGCACAGGAGGGGGTGAAAAACTGTTTTTT. Translated: CASSDGTGGGEKLFF. The V and J genes are TRBV12-3 or TRBV12-4 and TRBJ1-4, with a possible D match to TRBD1 (6 bases). The germline V and J ends were trimmed by 6 bases and 7 bases, with 18 bases remaining between them. The CDR3 is 15 residues long.

This clonotype was detected a few times. J is TRBJ2-3 and V is TRBV20-1, with 8 positions matching TRBD2. The germline gives CDR1 DFQATT, CDR2 SNEGSKA (reference sequence). The CDR3 spans 14 residues. J gave up 3 bases and V 3 bases, and 5 bases lay outside the gene matches. CDR3 loop: CSASNGGVTDTQYF. The CDR3 nucleotides are TGCAGTGCTAGCAACGGGGGGGTAACAGATACGCAGTATTTT.

This clonotype occurred a few times. V and J are TRBV15 and TRBJ2-3; possible D gene TRBD2, 5 bases. CDR1 and CDR2 from the germline V gene are LNHNV and YYDKDF (reference sequence). V shed 0 bases and J shed 5 bases, with 9 bases lying between them. The CDR3 sequence is 14 residues long. CDR3 in DNA: TGTGCCACCAGCAGAGATTTCGGAGGAGATACGCAGTATTTT. Protein product: CATSRDFGGDTQYF.

J is TRBJ2-2 and V is TRBV6-1; maybe TRBD2 (5 bases). Trimming took off 7 bases at V and 4 bases at J, with 10 bases between the two ends. CDR1 and CDR2 from the germline V gene are MNHNS and SASEGT. This CDR3 is built from 13 residues. The CDR3 loop reads CASTEGATGELFF. Written as DNA, the CDR3 is TGTGCCAGCACCGAGGGCGCCACCGGGGAGCTGTTTTTT.

This clonotype was observed a few times. The chain uses TRBV29-1 and TRBJ1-2; D might be TRBD1 (5 bases). Between the trimmed V and J ends, which lost 7 bases and 7 bases, there was a span of 25 bases. CDR3 length: 15 residues. Germline V gene data show CDR1 as SQVTM and CDR2 as ANQGSEA. The CDR3 DNA sequence: TGCAGCGCAACTGAGGGACTCAGGCCGGGGGGTGGCTACACCTTC. This translates into CSATEGLRPGGGYTF.

The chain recombines TRBV2 with TRBJ2-2; no clear D gene. V was clipped by 2 bases and J by 2 bases, with 9 bases between them. Germline CDR1 reads SNHLY; CDR2 reads FYNNEI. The CDR3 runs 15 residues. CDR3 nucleotide sequence: TGTGCCAGCAGTGAAACAGATCTTAACACCGGGGAGCTGTTTTTT. Its protein is CASSETDLNTGELFF.

V gene TRBV6-1 combines with J gene TRBJ2-3; D gene ambiguous. Trimming removed 8 bases at V and 0 bases at J, with 18 bases between. This CDR3 is 16 amino acids long. Germline V CDR1 and CDR2: MNHNS, SASEGT. The CDR3: CASSHPMLYSTDTQYF. As DNA, the CDR3 is TGTGCCAGCTCCCACCCCATGTTATATAGCACAGATACGCAGTATTTT.

This clonotype has more than one count but fewer than ten. The rearrangement joins TRBV12-3 or TRBV12-4 to TRBJ1-1; 8 nucleotides match TRBD1. This CDR3 is built from 16 residues. Trimming removed 3 bases from V and 4 bases from J; junction bases left unmatched: 10. CDR3 nucleotides: TGTGCCAGCAGTTTGGGCAGGGGGCAGCGTGGCACTGAAGCTTTCTTT. Its protein is CASSLGRGQRGTEAFF.

The CDR3 nucleotides are TGTGCCACCAGCAGAGGCTTCGGGCGACGGGCGAACACAGATACGCAGTATTTT. Protein product: CATSRGFGRRANTDTQYF. This chain links TRBV15 with TRBJ2-3; D is undetermined. Germline V gene lookup returns CDR1 LNHNV and CDR2 YYDKDF (reference sequence). Trimming left V 1 base short and J 2 bases short, with 19 bases between. CDR3 length: 18 amino acids.

The chain joins TRBV12-3 or TRBV12-4 to TRBJ2-2, with D perhaps matching TRBD1 or TRBD2 (5 bases each). The CDR3 contains 15 residues. V shed 7 bases and J shed 7 bases, with 19 bases lying between them. CDR3 loop: CASIPTSGLVGELFF. DNA of the CDR3: TGTGCCAGCATTCCAACCTCGGGGCTCGTCGGGGAGCTGTTTTTT.

This clonotype was seen only a few times. This chain uses TRBV2 with TRBJ2-7, with D possibly TRBD2 on 6 matching bases. Germline V CDR1 and CDR2: SNHLY, FYNNEI. The CDR3 runs to 13 residues. V lost 8 bases to trimming and J lost 2 bases, with 13 bases between them. Here the CDR3 reads CASRRLGPYEQYF. In DNA, the CDR3 is TGTGCCAGCCGGAGACTAGGTCCCTACGAGCAGTACTTC. The entire variable domain, with the rest obtained from reference TRBV2 and TRBJ2-7, is as follows: EPEVTQTPSHQVTQMGQEVILRCVPISNHLYFYWYRQILGQKVEFLVSFYNNEISEKSEIFDDQFSVERPDGSNFTLKIRSTKLEDSAMYFCASRRLGPYEQYFGPGTRLTVT.

This chain connects TRBV24-1 to TRBJ2-7; 7 nucleotides align to TRBD1. The trim removed 5 bases at V and 3 bases at J, leaving 3 bases unmatched. Germline CDR1 and CDR2: KGHDR and SFDVKD. The CDR3 runs to 13 residues. The CDR3 loop reads CATSAGTDYEQYF. CDR3 sequence (DNA): TGTGCCACCAGTGCGGGGACAGACTACGAGCAGTACTTC.

CDR3 sequence reads: CASTHSGGAWEQFF. CDR3 nucleotides: TGTGCCAGCACCCATAGCGGGGGGGCATGGGAGCAGTTCTTC. J is TRBJ2-1 and V is TRBV6-2 or TRBV6-3, with 11 positions matching TRBD2. The V gene's germline CDR1 is MNHEY and CDR2 SVGEGT. V gave up 7 bases and J gave up 10 bases; unmatched junction bases: 9. This CDR3 spans 14 amino acids.

As to this clonotype: Relative to the germline gene, one junction end is altered; a read error may explain this. CDR3 residues: CASSLTGPSSGVNVLTF. As DNA, the CDR3 is TGTGCCAGCAGTTTAACCGGACCGAGCTCTGGGGTCAACGTCCTGACTTTC. The V and J genes are TRBV6-5 and TRBJ2-6; no reliable D call. The CDR3 covers 17 residues. CDR1 is MNHEY, CDR2 SVGAGI, per germline.

This clonotype occurred a few times. V usage is TRBV11-2 and J usage is TRBJ1-2; D is unclear. Germline-derived CDR1 and CDR2 are SGHAT and FQNNGV. The ends were cut back, 0 bases at V and 6 bases at J, with 8 bases in the middle. The CDR3 contains 13 residues. In DNA, the CDR3 is TGTGCCAGCAGCTTAGATGGGGTAGATGGCTACACCTTC. Its translation: CASSLDGVDGYTF.